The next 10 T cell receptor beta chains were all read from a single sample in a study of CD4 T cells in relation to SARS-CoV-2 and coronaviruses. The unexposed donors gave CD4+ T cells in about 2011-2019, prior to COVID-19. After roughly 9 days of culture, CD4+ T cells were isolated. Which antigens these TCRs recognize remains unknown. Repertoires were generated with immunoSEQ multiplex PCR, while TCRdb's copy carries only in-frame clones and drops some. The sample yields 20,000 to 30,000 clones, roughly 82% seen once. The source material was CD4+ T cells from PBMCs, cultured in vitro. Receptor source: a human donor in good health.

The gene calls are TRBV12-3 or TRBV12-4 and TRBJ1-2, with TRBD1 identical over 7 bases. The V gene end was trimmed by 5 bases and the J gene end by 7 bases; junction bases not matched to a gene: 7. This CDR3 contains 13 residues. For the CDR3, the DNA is TGTGCCAGCAGTCCCCGACAGGGCCGTGGCTACACCTTC. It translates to CASSPRQGRGYTF.

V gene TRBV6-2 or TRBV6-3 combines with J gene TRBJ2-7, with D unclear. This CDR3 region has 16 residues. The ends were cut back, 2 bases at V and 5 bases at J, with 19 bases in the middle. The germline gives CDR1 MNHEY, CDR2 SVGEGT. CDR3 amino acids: CASSYVRTHPTDEQYF. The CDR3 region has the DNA TGTGCCAGCAGTTACGTGAGGACCCACCCTACCGACGAGCAGTACTTC.

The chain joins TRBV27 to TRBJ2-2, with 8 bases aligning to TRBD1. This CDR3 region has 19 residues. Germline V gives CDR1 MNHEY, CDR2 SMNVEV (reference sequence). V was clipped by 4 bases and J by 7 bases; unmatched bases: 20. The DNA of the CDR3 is TGTGCCAGCAGTTCCGACCGGGGACAGGATTTCTCTGGGGGCGGGGAGCTGTTTTTT. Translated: CASSSDRGQDFSGGGELFF.

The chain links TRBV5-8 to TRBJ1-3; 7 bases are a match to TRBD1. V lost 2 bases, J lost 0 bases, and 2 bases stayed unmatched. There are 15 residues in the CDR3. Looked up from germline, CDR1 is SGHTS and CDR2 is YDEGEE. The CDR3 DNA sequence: TGTGCCAGCAGCTTACAGGGGATCTCTGGAAACACCATATATTTT. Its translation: CASSLQGISGNTIYF. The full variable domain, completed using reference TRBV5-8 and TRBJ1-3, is EAGVTQSPTHLIKTRGQQATLRCSPISGHTSVYWYQQALGLGLQFLLWYDEGEERNRGNFPPRFSGRQFPNYSSELNVNALELEDSALYLCASSLQGISGNTIYFGEGSWLTVV.

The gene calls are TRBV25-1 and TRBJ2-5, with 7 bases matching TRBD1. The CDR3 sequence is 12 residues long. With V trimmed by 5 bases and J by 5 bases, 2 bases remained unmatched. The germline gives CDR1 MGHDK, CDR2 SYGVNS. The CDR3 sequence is CASSTGVETQYF. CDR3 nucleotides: TGTGCCAGCAGTACAGGGGTGGAGACCCAGTACTTC.

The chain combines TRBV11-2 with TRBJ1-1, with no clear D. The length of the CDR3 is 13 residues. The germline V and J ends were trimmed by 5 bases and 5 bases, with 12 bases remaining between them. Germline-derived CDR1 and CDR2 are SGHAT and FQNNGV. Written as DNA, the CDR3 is TGTGCCAGCAGCCACGGTGACCGGACTGAAGCTTTCTTT. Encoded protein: CASSHGDRTEAFF. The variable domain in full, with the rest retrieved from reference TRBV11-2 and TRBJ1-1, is EAGVAQSPRYKIIEKRQSVAFWCNPISGHATLYWYQQILGQGPKLLIQFQNNGVVDDSQLPKDRFSAERLKGVDSTLKIQPAKLEDSAVYLCASSHGDRTEAFFGQGTRLTVV.

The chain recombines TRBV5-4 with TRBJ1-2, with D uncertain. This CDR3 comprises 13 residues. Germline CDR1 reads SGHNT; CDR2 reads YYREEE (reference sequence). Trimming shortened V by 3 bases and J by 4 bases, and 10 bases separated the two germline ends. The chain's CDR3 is CASSSEQGYGYTF. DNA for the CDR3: TGTGCCAGCAGCTCGGAACAAGGCTATGGCTACACCTTC.

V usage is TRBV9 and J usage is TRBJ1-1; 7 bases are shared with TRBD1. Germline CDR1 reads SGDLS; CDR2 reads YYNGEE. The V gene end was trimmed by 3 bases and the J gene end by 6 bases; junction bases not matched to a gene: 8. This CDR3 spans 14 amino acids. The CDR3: CASSDRTGSAEAFF. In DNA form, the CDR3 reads TGTGCCAGCAGCGACCGGACAGGATCGGCTGAAGCTTTCTTT.

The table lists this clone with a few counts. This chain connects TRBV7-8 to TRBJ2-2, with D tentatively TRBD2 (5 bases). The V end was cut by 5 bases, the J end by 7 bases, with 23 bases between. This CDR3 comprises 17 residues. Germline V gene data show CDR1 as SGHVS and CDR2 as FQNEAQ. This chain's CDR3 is CASSQKMRVGESGELFF. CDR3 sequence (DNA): TGTGCCAGCAGCCAAAAGATGAGGGTTGGGGAGAGCGGGGAGCTGTTTTTT.

The CDR3 is CASSQDLILAGNTIYF. As DNA, the CDR3 is TGTGCCAGCAGCCAAGATCTGATCTTGGCTGGAAACACCATATATTTT. V and J are TRBV4-2 and TRBJ1-3; D unresolved. The V gene's germline CDR1 is LGHNA and CDR2 YNFKEQ. V lost 0 bases, J lost 2 bases, and 11 bases lay in between. The CDR3 runs 16 residues.